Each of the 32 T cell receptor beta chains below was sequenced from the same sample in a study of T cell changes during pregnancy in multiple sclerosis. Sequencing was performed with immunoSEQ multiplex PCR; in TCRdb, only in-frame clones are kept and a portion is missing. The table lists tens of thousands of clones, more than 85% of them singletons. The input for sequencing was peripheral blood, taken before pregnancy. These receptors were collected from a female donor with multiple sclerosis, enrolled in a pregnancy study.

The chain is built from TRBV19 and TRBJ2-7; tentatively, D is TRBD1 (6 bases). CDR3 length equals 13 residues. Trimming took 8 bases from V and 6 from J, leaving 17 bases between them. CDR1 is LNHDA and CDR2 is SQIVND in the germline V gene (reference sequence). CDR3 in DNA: TGTGCCAGTTCCGACAGGTGGCACCTCGAGCAGTACTTC. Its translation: CASSDRWHLEQYF.

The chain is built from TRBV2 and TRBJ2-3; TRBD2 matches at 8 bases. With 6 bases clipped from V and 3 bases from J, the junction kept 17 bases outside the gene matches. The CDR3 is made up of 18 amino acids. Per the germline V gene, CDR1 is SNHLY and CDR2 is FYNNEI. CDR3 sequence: CASRPGGGGGFHTDTQYF. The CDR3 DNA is TGTGCCAGCAGGCCGGGGGGGGGAGGAGGATTCCATACAGATACGCAGTATTTT. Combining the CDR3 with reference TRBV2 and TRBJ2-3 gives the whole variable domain EPEVTQTPSHQVTQMGQEVILRCVPISNHLYFYWYRQILGQKVEFLVSFYNNEISEKSEIFDDQFSVERPDGSNFTLKIRSTKLEDSAMYFCASRPGGGGGFHTDTQYFGPGTRLTVL.

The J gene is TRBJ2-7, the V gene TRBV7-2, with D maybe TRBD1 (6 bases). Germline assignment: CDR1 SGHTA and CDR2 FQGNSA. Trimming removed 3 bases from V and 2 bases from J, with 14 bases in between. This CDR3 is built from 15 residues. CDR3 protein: CASSFRQVGTYEQYF. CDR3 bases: TGTGCCAGCAGCTTCAGACAGGTGGGGACCTACGAGCAGTACTTC. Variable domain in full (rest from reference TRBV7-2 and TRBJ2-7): GAGVSQSPSNKVTEKGKDVELRCDPISGHTALYWYRQSLGQGLEFLIYFQGNSAPDKSGLPSDRFSAERTGGSVSTLTIQRTQQEDSAVYLCASSFRQVGTYEQYFGPGTRLTVT.

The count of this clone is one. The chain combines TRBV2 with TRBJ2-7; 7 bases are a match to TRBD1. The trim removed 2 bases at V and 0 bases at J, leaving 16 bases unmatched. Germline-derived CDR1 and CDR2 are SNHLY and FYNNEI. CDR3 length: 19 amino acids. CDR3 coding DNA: TGTGCCAGCAGTGAATCTCGGACAGGAGTCGTCTGGGGCTCCTACGAGCAGTACTTC. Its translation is CASSESRTGVVWGSYEQYF.

The CDR3 DNA reads TGTGCCAGCAGCCCACCCCGGGGTGACTATAATTCACCCCTCCACTTT. Translating gives CASSPPRGDYNSPLHF. This sequence joins TRBV7-9 and TRBJ1-6; D gene ambiguous. The CDR3 loop spans 16 amino acids. The V end lost 5 bases, the J end lost 3 bases, and 14 bases lay between the germline ends. From germline, CDR1 is SEHNR and CDR2 FQNEAQ (reference sequence).

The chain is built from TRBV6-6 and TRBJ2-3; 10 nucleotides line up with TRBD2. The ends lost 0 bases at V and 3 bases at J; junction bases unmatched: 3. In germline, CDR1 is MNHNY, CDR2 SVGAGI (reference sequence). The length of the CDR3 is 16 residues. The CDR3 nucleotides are TGTGCCAGCAGTTACTCTCTAGCGGGAGATACAGATACGCAGTATTTT. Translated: CASSYSLAGDTDTQYF.

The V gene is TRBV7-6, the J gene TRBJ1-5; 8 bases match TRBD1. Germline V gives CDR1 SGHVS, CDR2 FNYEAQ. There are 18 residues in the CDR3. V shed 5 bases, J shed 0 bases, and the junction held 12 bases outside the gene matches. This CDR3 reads CASSPRAGGFPSNQPQHF. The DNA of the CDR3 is TGTGCCAGCAGCCCGCGGGCAGGGGGCTTCCCTAGCAATCAGCCCCAGCATTTT.

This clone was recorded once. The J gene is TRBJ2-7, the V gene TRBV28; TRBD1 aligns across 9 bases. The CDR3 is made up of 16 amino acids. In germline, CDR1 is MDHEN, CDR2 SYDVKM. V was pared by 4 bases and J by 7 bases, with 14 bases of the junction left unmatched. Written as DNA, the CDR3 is TGTGCCAGCAGTTACACAGTACAGGGGGCGCGGGGGGAGCAGTACTTC. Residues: CASSYTVQGARGEQYF.

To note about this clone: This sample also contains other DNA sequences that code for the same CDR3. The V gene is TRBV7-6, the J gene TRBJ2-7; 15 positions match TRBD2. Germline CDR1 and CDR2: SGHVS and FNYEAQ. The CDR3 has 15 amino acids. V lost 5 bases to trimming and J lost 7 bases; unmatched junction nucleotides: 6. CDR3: CASSTAGLAGGEQYF. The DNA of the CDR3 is TGTGCCAGCAGCACGGCGGGACTAGCGGGGGGAGAGCAGTACTTC. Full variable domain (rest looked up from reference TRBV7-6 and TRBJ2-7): GAGVSQSPRYKVTKRGQDVALRCDPISGHVSLYWYRQALGQGPEFLTYFNYEAQQDKSGLPNDRFSAERPEGSISTLTIQRTEQRDSAMYRCASSTAGLAGGEQYFGPGTRLTVT.

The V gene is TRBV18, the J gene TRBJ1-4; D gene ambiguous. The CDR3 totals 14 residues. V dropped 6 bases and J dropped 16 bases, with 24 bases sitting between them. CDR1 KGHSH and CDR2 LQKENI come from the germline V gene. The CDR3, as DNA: TGTGCCAGCTCGTACTCTGGAAATGGCGGAGTGGGGTTTTTT. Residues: CASSYSGNGGVGFF.

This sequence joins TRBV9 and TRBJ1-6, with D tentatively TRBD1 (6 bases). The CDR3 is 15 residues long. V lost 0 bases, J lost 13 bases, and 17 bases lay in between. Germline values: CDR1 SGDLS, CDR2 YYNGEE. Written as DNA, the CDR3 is TGTGCCAGCAGCGTAGCAGGGGACCGGTTTTTGCCCCTCCACTTT. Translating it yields CASSVAGDRFLPLHF.

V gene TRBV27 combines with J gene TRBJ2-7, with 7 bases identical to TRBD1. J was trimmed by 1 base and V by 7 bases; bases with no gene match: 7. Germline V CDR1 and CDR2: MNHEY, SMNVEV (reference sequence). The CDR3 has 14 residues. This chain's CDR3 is CASTPSTGSYEQYF. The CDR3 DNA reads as TGTGCCAGCACCCCTTCGACAGGGTCCTACGAGCAGTACTTC.

This CDR3 is CASMGQRSPAGELFF. The CDR3 bases are TGTGCCAGCATGGGGCAGCGTTCGCCGGCCGGGGAGCTGTTTTTT. This chain joins TRBV7-9 and TRBJ2-2; tentative D call: TRBD1 (5 bases). Per germline, CDR1 SEHNR and CDR2 FQNEAQ (reference sequence). This CDR3 comprises 15 residues. Trimming took off 7 bases at V and 6 bases at J, with 18 bases between the two ends.

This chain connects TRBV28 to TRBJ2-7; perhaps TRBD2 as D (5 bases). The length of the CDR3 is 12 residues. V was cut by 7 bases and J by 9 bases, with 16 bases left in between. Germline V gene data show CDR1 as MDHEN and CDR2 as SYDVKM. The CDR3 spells CASMTTGERQYF. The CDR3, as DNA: TGTGCCAGCATGACCACCGGGGAGCGGCAGTACTTC.

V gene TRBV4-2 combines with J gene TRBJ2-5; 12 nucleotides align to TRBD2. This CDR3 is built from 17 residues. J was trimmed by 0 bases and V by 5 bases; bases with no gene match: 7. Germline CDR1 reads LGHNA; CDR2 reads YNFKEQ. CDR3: CASSGGLAGSHQETQYF. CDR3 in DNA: TGTGCCAGCAGCGGGGGACTAGCGGGCAGCCACCAAGAGACCCAGTACTTC.

The CDR3: CASSPYGQNNYGYTF. Here the CDR3 DNA reads TGTGCCAGCTCACCCTACGGACAGAATAACTATGGCTACACCTTC. This chain connects TRBV18 to TRBJ1-2; a possible D gene is TRBD1 (6 bases). CDR1 is KGHSH, CDR2 LQKENI, per germline. The V end lost 3 bases, the J end lost 1 base, and 12 bases lay between the germline ends. This CDR3 is built from 15 residues.

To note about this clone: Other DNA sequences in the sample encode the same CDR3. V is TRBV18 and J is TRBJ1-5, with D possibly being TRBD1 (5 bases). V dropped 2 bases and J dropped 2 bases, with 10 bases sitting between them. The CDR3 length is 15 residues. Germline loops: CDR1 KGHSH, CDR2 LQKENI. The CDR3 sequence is CASSPTGLGNQPQHF. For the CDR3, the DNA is TGTGCCAGCTCACCAACAGGTCTAGGCAATCAGCCCCAGCATTTT.

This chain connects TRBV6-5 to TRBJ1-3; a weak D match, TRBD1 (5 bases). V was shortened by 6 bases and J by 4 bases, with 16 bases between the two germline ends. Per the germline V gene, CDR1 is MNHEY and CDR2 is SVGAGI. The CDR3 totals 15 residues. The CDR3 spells CASSLGRGGGNTIYF. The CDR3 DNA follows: TGTGCCAGCAGCCTCGGGAGGGGTGGCGGAAACACCATATATTTT.

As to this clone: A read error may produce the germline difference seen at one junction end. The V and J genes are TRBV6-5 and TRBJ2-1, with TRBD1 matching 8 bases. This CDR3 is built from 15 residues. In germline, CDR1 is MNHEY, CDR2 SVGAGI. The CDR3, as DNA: TGTGCCAGCAGTCCGCAGGGGGCTGGCTACAACGAGCAGTTCTTC. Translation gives CASSPQGAGYNEQFF.

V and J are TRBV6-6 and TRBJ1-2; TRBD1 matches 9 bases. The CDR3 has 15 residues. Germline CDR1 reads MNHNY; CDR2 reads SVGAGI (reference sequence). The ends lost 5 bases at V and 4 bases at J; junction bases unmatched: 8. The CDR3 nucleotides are TGTGCCAGCAGTCTTCGGGGACAGGGTAGCTATGGCTACACCTTC. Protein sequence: CASSLRGQGSYGYTF.

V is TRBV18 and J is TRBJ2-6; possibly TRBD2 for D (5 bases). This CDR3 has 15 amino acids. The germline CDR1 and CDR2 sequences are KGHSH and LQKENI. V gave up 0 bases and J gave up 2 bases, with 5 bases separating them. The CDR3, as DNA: TGTGCCAGCTCACCACCGAGGGCTGGGGCCAACGTCCTGACTTTC. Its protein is CASSPPRAGANVLTF.

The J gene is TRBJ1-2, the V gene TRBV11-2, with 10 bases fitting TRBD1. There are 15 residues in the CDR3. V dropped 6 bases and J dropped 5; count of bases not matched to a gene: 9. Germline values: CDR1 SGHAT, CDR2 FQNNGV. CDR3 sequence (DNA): TGTGCCAGCAGTCCTAACCCGGGACAGGGGTATGGCTACACCTTC. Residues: CASSPNPGQGYGYTF.

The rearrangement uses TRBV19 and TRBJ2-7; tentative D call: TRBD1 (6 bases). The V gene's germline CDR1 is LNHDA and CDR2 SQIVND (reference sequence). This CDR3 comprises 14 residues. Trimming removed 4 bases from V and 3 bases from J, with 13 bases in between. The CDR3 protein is CASSSPGDIYEQYF. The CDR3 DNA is TGTGCCAGTAGTAGCCCCGGGGACATCTACGAGCAGTACTTC.

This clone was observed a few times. The CDR3 here is CASRRDTNYGYTF. In DNA form, the CDR3 reads TGTGCCAGCAGACGAGACACTAACTATGGCTACACCTTC. The chain employs TRBV7-9 and TRBJ1-2, with D unclear. This CDR3 spans 13 amino acids. Germline CDR1 reads SEHNR; CDR2 reads FQNEAQ (reference sequence). V was cut by 6 bases and J by 0 bases, with 8 bases left in between.

The CDR3 DNA sequence: TGTGCCAGCACCCGGACTAGCGGGGGCCCCACAGATACGCAGTATTTT. Amino acids: CASTRTSGGPTDTQYF. This chain uses TRBV2 with TRBJ2-3; TRBD2 matches at 13 bases. The CDR3 loop spans 16 amino acids. Per germline, CDR1 SNHLY and CDR2 FYNNEI. J gave up 2 bases and V 7 bases, and 6 bases lay outside the gene matches.

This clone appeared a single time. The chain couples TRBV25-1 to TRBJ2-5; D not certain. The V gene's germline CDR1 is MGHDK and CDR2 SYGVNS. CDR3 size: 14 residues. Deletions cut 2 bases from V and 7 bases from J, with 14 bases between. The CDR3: CASSEPMVGATQYF. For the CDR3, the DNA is TGTGCCAGCAGTGAACCCATGGTGGGCGCGACCCAGTACTTC.

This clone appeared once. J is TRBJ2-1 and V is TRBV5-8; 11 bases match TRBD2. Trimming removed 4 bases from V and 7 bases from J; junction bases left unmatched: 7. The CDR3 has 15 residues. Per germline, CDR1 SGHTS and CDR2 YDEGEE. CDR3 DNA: TGTGCCAGCAGCCAGGGGTCTAGCGGGAGGAATGAGCAGTTCTTC. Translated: CASSQGSSGRNEQFF.

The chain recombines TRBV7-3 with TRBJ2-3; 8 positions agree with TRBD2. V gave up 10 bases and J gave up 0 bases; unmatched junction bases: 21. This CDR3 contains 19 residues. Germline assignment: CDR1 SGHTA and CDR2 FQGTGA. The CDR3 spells CANPPPGRALMPSTDTQYF. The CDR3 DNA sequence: TGTGCCAACCCACCGCCCGGGAGGGCCTTAATGCCGAGCACAGATACGCAGTATTTT.

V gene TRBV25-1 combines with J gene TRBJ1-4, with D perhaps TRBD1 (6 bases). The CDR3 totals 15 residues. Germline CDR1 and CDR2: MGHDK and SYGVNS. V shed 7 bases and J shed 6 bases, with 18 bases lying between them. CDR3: CASTDLQGADEKLFF. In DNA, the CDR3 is TGTGCCAGCACTGATTTACAGGGCGCGGATGAAAAACTGTTTTTT.

CDR3 amino acids: CASSEIDSSGNTIYF. As DNA, the CDR3 is TGTGCCAGCAGTGAAATCGACAGCTCTGGAAACACCATATATTTT. The chain recombines TRBV25-1 with TRBJ1-3, with a weak D call TRBD1 (5 bases). CDR3 length equals 15 residues. Germline CDR1 is MGHDK and CDR2 is SYGVNS. V was pared by 2 bases and J by 0 bases, with 8 bases between.

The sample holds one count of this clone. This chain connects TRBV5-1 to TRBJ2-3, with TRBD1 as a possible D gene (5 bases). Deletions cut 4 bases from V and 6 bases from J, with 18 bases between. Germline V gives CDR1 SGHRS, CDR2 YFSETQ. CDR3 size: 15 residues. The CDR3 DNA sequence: TGCGCCAGCAGCCTGGAAGGGGCGTCCAGGGATACGCAGTATTTT. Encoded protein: CASSLEGASRDTQYF.

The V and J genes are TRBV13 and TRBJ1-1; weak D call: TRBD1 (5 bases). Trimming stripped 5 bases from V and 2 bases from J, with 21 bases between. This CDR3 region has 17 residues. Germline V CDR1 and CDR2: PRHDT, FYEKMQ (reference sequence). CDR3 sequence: CASSLESLGLPNTEAFF. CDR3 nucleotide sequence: TGTGCCAGCAGCCTAGAGTCTCTGGGGCTCCCTAACACTGAAGCTTTCTTT.